The 6 T cell receptor beta chains given below trace back to one sample, sequenced in a study of cytomegalovirus exposure and HLA in healthy donors. It was with 60 Vbeta and 13 Jbeta primers that the PCR ran. Clones were read by immunoSEQ multiplex PCR, and TCRdb kept only the in-frame ones, dropping some. The repertoire consists of under 200,000 clones, with roughly 80% occurring once and the leading ten covering around 0.93%. What was sequenced was PBMCs. Receptor source: a man under 40 in good health and CMV-seronegative.

The rearrangement uses TRBV2 and TRBJ2-7; 8 positions match TRBD2. This CDR3 is built from 14 residues. V gave up 6 bases and J gave up 4 bases; unmatched junction bases: 8. Germline loops: CDR1 SNHLY, CDR2 FYNNEI. The CDR3 spells CASSVTSVEYEQYF. The CDR3 nucleotides read TGTGCCAGCAGCGTGACTAGCGTAGAGTACGAGCAGTACTTC.

The rearrangement joins TRBV6-5 to TRBJ2-7, with 7 bases identical to TRBD1. The V gene end was trimmed by 5 bases and the J gene end by 2 bases; junction bases not matched to a gene: 9. Per germline, CDR1 MNHEY and CDR2 SVGAGI. The CDR3 loop spans 15 amino acids. The CDR3 DNA follows: TGTGCCAGCAGTACCGGGACAGCAATTGCCTACGAGCAGTACTTC. This encodes CASSTGTAIAYEQYF.

V and J are TRBV28 and TRBJ1-4; D unresolved. The CDR3 runs 16 residues. Trimming shortened V by 6 bases and J by 4 bases, and 18 bases separated the two germline ends. CDR1 and CDR2 from the germline V gene are MDHEN and SYDVKM. Here the CDR3 reads CASSAITAFINEKLFF. For the CDR3, the DNA is TGTGCCAGCAGCGCGATTACAGCTTTTATTAATGAAAAACTGTTTTTT. Full variable domain (remainder filled in from reference TRBV28 and TRBJ1-4): DVKVTQSSRYLVKRTGEKVFLECVQDMDHENMFWYRQDPGLGLRLIYFSYDVKMKEKGDIPEGYSVSREKKERFSLILESASTNQTSMYLCASSAITAFINEKLFFGSGTQLSVL.

As for this clone: Its ends do not fully match the called genes, so a read error is possible. The chain links TRBV7-9 to TRBJ2-7, with 11 bases fitting TRBD1. The CDR3 is 18 residues long. Germline V gene data show CDR1 as SEHNR and CDR2 as FQNEAQ (reference sequence). CDR3 nucleotides: TGTTCCAGCAGCCTTGTCATTGGACAGGGGGCTTCCTCCTACGAGCAGTACTTC. Residues: CSSSLVIGQGASSYEQYF.

The rearrangement uses TRBV19 and TRBJ2-2; 7 bases fit TRBD1. The CDR3 contains 13 residues. With V trimmed by 7 bases and J by 6 bases, 5 bases remained unmatched. The germline gives CDR1 LNHDA, CDR2 SQIVND (reference sequence). The CDR3 protein is CASTTQGPGELFF. Here the CDR3 DNA reads TGTGCCAGTACTACACAGGGGCCCGGGGAGCTGTTTTTT.

The chain is built from TRBV19 and TRBJ1-1; TRBD1 matches at 7 bases. J was trimmed by 2 bases and V by 3 bases; bases with no gene match: 3. Germline V lookup: CDR1 LNHDA, CDR2 SQIVND (reference sequence). The CDR3 is made up of 14 amino acids. CDR3 DNA: TGTGCCAGTAGTATTGACAGGGAAAACACTGAAGCTTTCTTT. This sequence encodes CASSIDRENTEAFF.